The clone carrying this T cell receptor beta chain has just a few counts. Its antigen is not known. These data belong to a study of human T cells and chemical hapten exposure. On the study more broadly: Subjects had 2% DPC placed on about 2 cm by about 2 cm of upper inner arm skin for sensitization. Alopecia areata, totalis or universalis affected patients, mainly female.

The time point was: pre-sensitization, week 0. Treatment indicated: therapeutic diphenylcyclopropenone sensitization with weekly scalp DPC. Patch tests were applied only after blood draws. Via MiXCR, TCRdb re-called the RACE reads, giving one row per CDR3 protein. The table has approximately 400,000 distinct CDR3 sequences, roughly 5.3% seen once; the top ten hold around 2.6%. Study results and caveats: TCRs exceeding 1 in 1000 frequency stayed unchanged with DPC sensitization.

This sequence was found in a woman in her fifties or sixties with alopecia areata. Some clones in this sample may be carry-over from other donors' samples. The source was whole blood, collected in connection with sensitization to the hapten diphenylcyclopropenone (DPC).

The CDR3 region has the DNA TGTGCCAGCAGTTTACAAGCCGAGGACGAGCAGTACTTC. It translates to CASSLQAEDEQYF. The chain combines TRBV27 with TRBJ2-7, with D unresolved. Per the germline V gene, CDR1 is MNHEY and CDR2 is SMNVEV (reference sequence). This CDR3 is 13 amino acids long. With 2 bases removed from V and 5 bases from J, the gap between germline ends came to 10 bases.